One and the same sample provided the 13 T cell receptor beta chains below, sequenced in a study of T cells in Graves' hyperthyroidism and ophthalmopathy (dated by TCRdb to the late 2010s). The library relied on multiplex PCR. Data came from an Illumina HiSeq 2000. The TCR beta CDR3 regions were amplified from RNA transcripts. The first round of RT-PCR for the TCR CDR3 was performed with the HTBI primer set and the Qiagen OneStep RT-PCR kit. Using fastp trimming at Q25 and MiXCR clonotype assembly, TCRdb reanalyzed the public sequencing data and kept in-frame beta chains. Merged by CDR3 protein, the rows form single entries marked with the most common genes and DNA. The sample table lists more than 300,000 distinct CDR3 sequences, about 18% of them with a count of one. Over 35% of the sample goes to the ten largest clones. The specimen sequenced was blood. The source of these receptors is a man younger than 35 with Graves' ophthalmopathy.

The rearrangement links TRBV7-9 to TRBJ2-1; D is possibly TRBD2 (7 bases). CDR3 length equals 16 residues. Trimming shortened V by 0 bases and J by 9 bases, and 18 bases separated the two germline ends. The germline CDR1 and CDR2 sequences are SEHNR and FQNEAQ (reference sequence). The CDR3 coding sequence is TGTGCCAGCAGCTTAGCGACCCCCGGGGGGCGGGGTGAGCAGTTCTTC. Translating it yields CASSLATPGGRGEQFF.

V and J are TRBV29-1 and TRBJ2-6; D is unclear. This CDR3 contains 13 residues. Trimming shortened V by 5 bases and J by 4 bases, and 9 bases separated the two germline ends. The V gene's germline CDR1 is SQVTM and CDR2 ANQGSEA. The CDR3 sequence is CSVLQVGANVLTF. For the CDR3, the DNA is TGCAGCGTTCTCCAGGTGGGGGCCAACGTCCTGACTTTC.

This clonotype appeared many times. The CDR3 bases are TGTGCCAGCAGCTTAGACCGCTCTGGGGCCAACGTCCTGACTTTC. This codes for CASSLDRSGANVLTF. The chain is built from TRBV7-2 and TRBJ2-6; D is uncertain. This CDR3 region has 15 residues. V lost 1 base to trimming and J lost 0 bases, with 4 bases between them. From germline, CDR1 is SGHTA and CDR2 FQGNSA. Full variable domain (rest looked up from reference TRBV7-2 and TRBJ2-6): GAGVSQSPSNKVTEKGKDVELRCDPISGHTALYWYRQSLGQGLEFLIYFQGNSAPDKSGLPSDRFSAERTGGSVSTLTIQRTQQEDSAVYLCASSLDRSGANVLTFGAGSRLTVL.

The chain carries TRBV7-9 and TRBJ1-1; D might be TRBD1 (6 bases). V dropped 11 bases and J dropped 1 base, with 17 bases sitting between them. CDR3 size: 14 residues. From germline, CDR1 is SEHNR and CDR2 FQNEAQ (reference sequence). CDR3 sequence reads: CASRDTKPNTEAFF. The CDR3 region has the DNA TGTGCCTCCCGGGACACCAAACCGAACACTGAAGCTTTCTTT.

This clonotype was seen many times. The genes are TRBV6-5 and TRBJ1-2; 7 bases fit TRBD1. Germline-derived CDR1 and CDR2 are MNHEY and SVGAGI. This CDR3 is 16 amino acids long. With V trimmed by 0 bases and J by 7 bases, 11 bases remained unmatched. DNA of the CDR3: TGTGCCAGCAGTTACTCCCCAAGGGACAGCCGGGGTGGCTACACCTTC. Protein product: CASSYSPRDSRGGYTF.

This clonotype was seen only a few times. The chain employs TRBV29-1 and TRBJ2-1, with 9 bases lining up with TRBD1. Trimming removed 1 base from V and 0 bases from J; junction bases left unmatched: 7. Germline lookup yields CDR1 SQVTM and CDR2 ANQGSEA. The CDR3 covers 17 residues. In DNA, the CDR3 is TGCAGCGTTGAAGGGACAGGGGTCGGGAGCTCCTACAATGAGCAGTTCTTC. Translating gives CSVEGTGVGSSYNEQFF.

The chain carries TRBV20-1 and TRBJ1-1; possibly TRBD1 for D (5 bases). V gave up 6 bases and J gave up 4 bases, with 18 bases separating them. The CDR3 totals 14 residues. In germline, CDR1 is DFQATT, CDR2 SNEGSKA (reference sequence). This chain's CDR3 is CSAPPIRDGTEAFF. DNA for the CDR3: TGCAGTGCACCACCCATCAGGGACGGCACTGAAGCTTTCTTT.

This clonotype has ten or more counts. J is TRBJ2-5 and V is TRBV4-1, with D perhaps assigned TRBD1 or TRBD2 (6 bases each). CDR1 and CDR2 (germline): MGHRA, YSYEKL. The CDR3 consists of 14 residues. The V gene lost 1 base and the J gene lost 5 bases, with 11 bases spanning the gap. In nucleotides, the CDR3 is TGCGCCAGCAGCCAAGCGCAGGGGAGGGAGACCCAGTACTTC. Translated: CASSQAQGRETQYF.

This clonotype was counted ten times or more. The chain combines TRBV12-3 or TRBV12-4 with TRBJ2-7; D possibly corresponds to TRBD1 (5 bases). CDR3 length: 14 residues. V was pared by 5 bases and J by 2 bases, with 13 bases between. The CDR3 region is CASSVTEFPYEQYF. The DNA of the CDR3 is TGTGCCAGCAGTGTGACAGAGTTCCCCTACGAGCAGTACTTC.

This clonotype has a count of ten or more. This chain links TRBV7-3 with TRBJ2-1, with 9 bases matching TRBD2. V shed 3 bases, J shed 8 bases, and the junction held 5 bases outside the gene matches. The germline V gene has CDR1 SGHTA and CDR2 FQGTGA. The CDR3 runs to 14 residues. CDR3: CASSLGLATDEQFF. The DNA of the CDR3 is TGTGCCAGCAGCTTGGGACTAGCTACGGATGAGCAGTTCTTC.

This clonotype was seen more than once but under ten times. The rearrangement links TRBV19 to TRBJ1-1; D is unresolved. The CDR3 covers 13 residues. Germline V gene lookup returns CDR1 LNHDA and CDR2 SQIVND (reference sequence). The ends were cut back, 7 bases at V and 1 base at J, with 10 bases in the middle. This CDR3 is CASNYDQNTEAFF. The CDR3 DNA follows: TGTGCCAGTAATTACGACCAGAACACTGAAGCTTTCTTT. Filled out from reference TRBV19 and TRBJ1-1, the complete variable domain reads DGGITQSPKYLFRKEGQNVTLSCEQNLNHDAMYWYRQDPGQGLRLIYYSQIVNDFQKGDIAEGYSVSREKKESFPLTVTSAQKNPTAFYLCASNYDQNTEAFFGQGTRLTVV.

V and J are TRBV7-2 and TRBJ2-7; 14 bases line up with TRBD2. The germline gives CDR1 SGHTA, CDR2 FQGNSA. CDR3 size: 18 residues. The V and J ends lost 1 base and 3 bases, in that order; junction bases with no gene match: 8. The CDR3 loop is CASSLGLAGGLVFYEQYF. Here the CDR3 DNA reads TGTGCCAGCAGCTTAGGACTAGCGGGAGGGCTGGTTTTCTACGAGCAGTACTTC.

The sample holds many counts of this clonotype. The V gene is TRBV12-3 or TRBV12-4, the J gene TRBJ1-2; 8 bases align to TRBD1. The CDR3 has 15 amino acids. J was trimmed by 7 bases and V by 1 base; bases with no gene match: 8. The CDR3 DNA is TGTGCCAGCAGTTTAGTGACAGGGGAACCTAGTGGCTACACCTTC. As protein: CASSLVTGEPSGYTF.